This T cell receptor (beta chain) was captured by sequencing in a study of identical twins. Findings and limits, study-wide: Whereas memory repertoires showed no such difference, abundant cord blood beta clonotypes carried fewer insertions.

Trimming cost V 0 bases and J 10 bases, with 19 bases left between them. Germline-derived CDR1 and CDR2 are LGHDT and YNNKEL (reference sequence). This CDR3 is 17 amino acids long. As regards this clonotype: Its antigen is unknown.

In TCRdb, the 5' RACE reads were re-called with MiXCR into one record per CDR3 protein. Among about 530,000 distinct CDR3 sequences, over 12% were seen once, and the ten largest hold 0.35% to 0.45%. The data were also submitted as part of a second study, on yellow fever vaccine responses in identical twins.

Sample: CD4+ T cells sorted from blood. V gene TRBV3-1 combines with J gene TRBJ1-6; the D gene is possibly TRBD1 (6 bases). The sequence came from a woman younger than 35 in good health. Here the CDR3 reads CASSQESGKGVRSPLHF. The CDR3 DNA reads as TGTGCCAGCAGCCAAGAGAGCGGGAAGGGGGTACGATCACCCCTCCACTTT.